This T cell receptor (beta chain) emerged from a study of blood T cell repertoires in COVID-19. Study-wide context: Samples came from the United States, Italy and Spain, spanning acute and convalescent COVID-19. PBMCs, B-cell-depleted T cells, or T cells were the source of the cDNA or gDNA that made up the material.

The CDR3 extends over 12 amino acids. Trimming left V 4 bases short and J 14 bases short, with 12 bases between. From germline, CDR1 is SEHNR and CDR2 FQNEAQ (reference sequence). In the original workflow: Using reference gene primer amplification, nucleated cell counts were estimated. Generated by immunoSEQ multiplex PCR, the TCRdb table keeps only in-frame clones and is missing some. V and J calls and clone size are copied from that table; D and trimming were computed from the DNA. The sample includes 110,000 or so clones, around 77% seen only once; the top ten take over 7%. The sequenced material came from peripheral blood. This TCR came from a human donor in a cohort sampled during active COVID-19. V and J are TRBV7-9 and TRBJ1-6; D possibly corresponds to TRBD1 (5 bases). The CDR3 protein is CASSSGGPTLHF. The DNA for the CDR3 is TGTGCCAGCAGCTCGGGGGGTCCCACCCTCCACTTT.